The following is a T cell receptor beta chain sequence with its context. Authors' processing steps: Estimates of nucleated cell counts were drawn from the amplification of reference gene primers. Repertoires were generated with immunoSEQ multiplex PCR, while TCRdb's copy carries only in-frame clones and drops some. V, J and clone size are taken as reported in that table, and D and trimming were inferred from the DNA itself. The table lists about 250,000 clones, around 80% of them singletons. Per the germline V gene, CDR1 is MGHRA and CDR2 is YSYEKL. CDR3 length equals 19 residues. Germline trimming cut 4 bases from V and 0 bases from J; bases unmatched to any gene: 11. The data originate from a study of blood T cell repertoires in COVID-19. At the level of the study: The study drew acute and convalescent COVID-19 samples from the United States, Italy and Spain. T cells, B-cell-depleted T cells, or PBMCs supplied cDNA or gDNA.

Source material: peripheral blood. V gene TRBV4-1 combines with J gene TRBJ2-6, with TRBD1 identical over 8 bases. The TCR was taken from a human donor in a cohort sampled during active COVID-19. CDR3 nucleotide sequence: TGCGCCAGCAGCCGCGGACCGGGACAGGCCTTCTCTGGGGCCAACGTCCTGACTTTC. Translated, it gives CASSRGPGQAFSGANVLTF.